The rows below give T cell receptor beta chains drawn from one sample of a study of T cell changes during pregnancy in multiple sclerosis. The protocol was immunoSEQ multiplex PCR, while the TCRdb copy is restricted to in-frame clones and leaves out a portion. The table records some 50,000 clones, 90% to 95% of them present only once. Sequenced here: CD4+ T cells from peripheral blood mononuclear cells, sampled in the second trimester of pregnancy. The receptors shown here come from a female donor with multiple sclerosis, enrolled in a pregnancy study. The conserved cysteine and the conserved F or W are not part of the CDR3 here.

TRBJ2-5 14 TRBV15 ATSRDGGRAGETQY
TRBJ2-3 15 TRBV9 ASSPSRGGTSTDTQY
TRBJ2-3 13 TRBV10-3 AISAAGGPTDTQY
TRBJ1-1 13 TRBV25-1 ASSEWGTGSTEAF
TRBJ2-3 13 TRBV19 ASSIQGASGNTQY
TRBJ2-5 11 TRBV27 ASSFSVGKTQY
TRBJ1-2 13 TRBV6-5 ASSYQQGVSYGYT
TRBJ2-1 10 TRBV19 ASSITTGEQF
TRBJ1-2 10 TRBV30 AWSETGRGYT
TRBJ1-2 11 TRBV19 ASSRQVNYGYT
TRBJ2-1 16 TRBV5-6 ASSFRASGGLLYNEQF
TRBJ1-1 12 TRBV7-9 ASSPTGVNTEAF
TRBJ1-4 10 TRBV2 ASSEGREKLF
TRBJ2-1 12 TRBV18 ASSPTGGYNEQF
TRBJ2-3 11 TRBV27 ASSWGQADTQY
TRBJ2-3 11 TRBV19 ASRFSGIDTQY
TRBJ2-3 14 TRBV18 ASSPLGGGHTDTQY
TRBJ1-1 10 TRBV30 AWLRVNTEAF
TRBJ1-2 12 TRBV19 ASSEGRALTGYT
TRBJ2-5 12 TRBV5-1 ASSLGGTAETQY
TRBJ2-1 12 TRBV7-9 ASSAGQGGHEQF
TRBJ2-5 14 TRBV2 ASSQTSGRYVETQY
TRBJ1-6 12 TRBV19 ASSMGQGWSPLH
TRBJ2-1 12 TRBV2 ASSEVSSYNEQF
TRBJ2-7 13 TRBV11-2 ASSYRGQGTYEQY
TRBJ1-5 12 TRBV28 ASSFITGNQPQH
TRBJ1-1 13 TRBV28 ASRPGDRGNTEAF
TRBJ1-2 12 TRBV28 ASSSLGAPYGYT
TRBJ1-3 11 TRBV6-5 ASRRGIGNTIY
TRBJ1-1 13 TRBV7-3 ASSLNGPSNTEAF
TRBJ1-1 10 TRBV10-3 ATGQGRTEAF
TRBJ1-5 12 TRBV10-3 AISGGEGNQPQH
TRBJ1-1 12 TRBV12-5 ASGFREEVTEAF
TRBJ1-1 12 TRBV6-1 ASENRGTNTEAF
TRBJ2-1 12 TRBV11-2 ASSPGTNYNEQF
TRBJ1-6 13 TRBV9 ASSEPTGSNSPLH
TRBJ2-7 12 TRBV10-3 ATTRSLWGYEQY
TRBJ1-5 11 TRBV7-6 ASSLAQGQPQH
TRBJ1-1 12 TRBV7-9 ASSLGQGAFEAF